These 7 T cell receptor beta chains came from one sample sequenced in a study of neoadjuvant anti-PD-1 for oral cavity cancer. Time point in this sample: after neoadjuvant nivolumab, at surgical resection. Sequenced by immunoSEQ multiplex PCR; TCRdb stores in-frame clones only, minus some. This sample has about 42,000 clones, with about 77% found just once. Sequenced here: PBMCs, sampled after nivolumab (anti-PD-1) treatment. Receptors were obtained from a person aged 35-79 years with oral cavity squamous cell carcinoma.

J is TRBJ1-6 and V is TRBV5-1; TRBD1 matches at 7 bases. Germline CDR1 is SGHRS and CDR2 is YFSETQ. J gave up 8 bases and V 4 bases, and 9 bases lay outside the gene matches. The CDR3 is made up of 15 amino acids. CDR3 sequence (DNA): TGCGCCAGCAGCCCGGGGACAGCGGGGGATTCACCCCTCCACTTT. Its protein is CASSPGTAGDSPLHF.

This chain joins TRBV19 and TRBJ1-1; D unresolved. The CDR3 runs to 12 residues. The V gene lost 7 bases and the J gene lost 4 bases, with 10 bases spanning the gap. Germline V lookup: CDR1 LNHDA, CDR2 SQIVND (reference sequence). The CDR3 DNA reads TGTGCCAGTACAGTGAAGGGCACTGAAGCTTTCTTT. It yields the protein CASTVKGTEAFF.

The gene calls are TRBV5-5 and TRBJ2-3; D unresolved. The CDR3 consists of 15 residues. The germline gives CDR1 SGHKS, CDR2 YYEKEE (reference sequence). V was cut by 0 bases and J by 0 bases, with 8 bases left in between. The CDR3 region is CASSLEAVSTDTQYF. For the CDR3, the DNA is TGTGCCAGCAGCTTGGAGGCAGTTAGCACAGATACGCAGTATTTT.

This chain connects TRBV6-1 to TRBJ2-7, with no clear D. The CDR3 consists of 13 residues. Per the germline V gene, CDR1 is MNHNS and CDR2 is SASEGT. V lost 4 bases, J lost 2 bases, and 9 bases lay in between. The CDR3 here is CASSALGPYEQYF. The CDR3 nucleotides are TGTGCCAGCAGTGCCCTGGGCCCCTACGAGCAGTACTTC.

V usage is TRBV6-5 and J usage is TRBJ1-2; maybe TRBD1 (6 bases). The CDR3 is made up of 14 amino acids. The V gene lost 7 bases and the J gene lost 1 base, with 13 bases spanning the gap. Germline V lookup: CDR1 MNHEY, CDR2 SVGAGI. The CDR3 DNA reads as TGTGCCAGCAACCCACAGGGTCTTAACTATGGCTACACCTTC. Residues: CASNPQGLNYGYTF.

The CDR3 nucleotides are TGTGCCAGCAGGCTAGCCCAGAGAAGCACCGGGGAGCTGTTTTTT. It is translated as CASRLAQRSTGELFF. The rearrangement joins TRBV6-1 to TRBJ2-2; the D gene is possibly TRBD2 (5 bases). The V end was cut by 6 bases, the J end by 4 bases, with 15 bases between. CDR3 length: 15 residues. CDR1 and CDR2 (germline): MNHNS, SASEGT.

The genes are TRBV6-6 and TRBJ1-4; the D is unclear. The CDR3 loop spans 14 amino acids. Trimming cost V 5 bases and J 3 bases, with 10 bases left between them. CDR1 and CDR2 from the germline V gene are MNHNY and SVGAGI (reference sequence). The chain's CDR3 is CASSPSRSNEKLFF. The DNA of the CDR3 is TGTGCCAGCAGTCCCTCCAGGTCTAATGAAAAACTGTTTTTT.